This is a list of T cell receptor beta chains from one sample in a study of T cell responses to AZD1222 COVID-19 vaccine. The data were produced by immunoSEQ multiplex PCR, yet TCRdb's version contains in-frame clones alone and is incomplete. The sample records about 130,000 clones, 70% to 90% being singletons. The input for sequencing was peripheral blood, taken 28 days after the second AZD1222 dose. Receptor source: an adult who received the AZD1222 COVID-19 vaccine. CDR3s include the opening cysteine and the closing phenylalanine or tryptophan. Each record gives: D gene, clone size, V gene, J gene, CDR3 protein, CDR3 DNA. A D gene is named only where the DNA matches it firmly. Size is omitted from some rows. Given values are once, few, many or a class for expanded clones.

>TRBD1|-|TRBV7-9|TRBJ1-6
CASSSGQGYNSPLHF
TGTGCCAGCAGCTCGGGACAGGGTTATAATTCACCCCTCCACTTT
>-|-|TRBV2|TRBJ1-6
CASSGGPWAGDNSPLHF
TGTGCCAGCAGTGGGGGACCCTGGGCAGGGGATAATTCACCCCTCCACTTT
>-|-|TRBV11-2|TRBJ1-1
CASSFATYRSNTEAFF
TGTGCCAGCAGCTTCGCTACTTACAGATCGAACACTGAAGCTTTCTTT
>-|-|TRBV5-4|TRBJ1-2
CASSFGENYGYTF
TGTGCCAGCAGCTTCGGGGAGAACTATGGCTACACCTTC
>-|-|TRBV28|TRBJ1-3
CASSLVGAKGNTIYF
TGTGCCAGCAGTTTAGTAGGGGCGAAAGGAAACACCATATATTTT
>-|-|TRBV7-9|TRBJ1-1
CASSPYQEAFF
TGTGCCAGCAGCCCATATCAAGAGGCTTTCTTT
>TRBD2|-|TRBV5-1|TRBJ2-1
CASSLGGRTTYNEQFF
TGCGCCAGCAGCCTGGGAGGGCGGACTACCTACAATGAGCAGTTCTTC
>-|-|TRBV7-8|TRBJ1-5
CASSTRGSSPRLWGNQPQHF
TGTGCCAGCAGCACACGTGGTAGTAGTCCTAGACTCTGGGGCAATCAGCCCCAGCATTTT
>TRBD2|-|TRBV5-1|TRBJ2-5
CASSSTSVQETQYF
TGCGCCAGCAGCTCAACTAGCGTCCAAGAGACCCAGTACTTC
>TRBD1|-|TRBV18|TRBJ1-5
CASSLTGTGGQPQHF
TGTGCCAGCTCACTCACCGGGACAGGGGGGCAGCCCCAGCATTTT
>TRBD1|-|TRBV4-1|TRBJ2-7
CASSQSGQGDNEQYF
TGCGCCAGCAGCCAATCGGGACAGGGAGACAACGAGCAGTACTTC
>-|once|TRBV5-6|TRBJ1-2
CASSLGLRGTGYTF
TGTGCCAGCAGCTTGGGTTTGAGGGGGACCGGCTACACCTTC
>-|-|TRBV19|TRBJ2-6
CASSMEGSGANVLTF
TGTGCCAGTAGTATGGAAGGGTCTGGGGCCAACGTCCTGACTTTC
>TRBD1|-|TRBV2|TRBJ2-5
CASSLQGQGQGTQYF
TGTGCCAGCAGCCTACAGGGACAGGGTCAAGGGACCCAGTACTTC
>TRBD1|-|TRBV24-1|TRBJ2-5
CATSETGGGETQYF
TGTGCCACCAGTGAAACAGGGGGTGGAGAGACCCAGTACTTC
>-|-|TRBV6-5|TRBJ1-3
CASSYSLAVSGNTIYF
TGTGCCAGCAGTTACTCCCTGGCGGTCTCTGGAAACACCATATATTTT
>-|-|TRBV19|TRBJ1-1
CASSITGRTEAFF
TGTGCCAGTAGTATTACGGGTCGCACTGAAGCTTTCTTT
>-|-|TRBV3-1/TRBV3-2|TRBJ2-5
CASSQRGLSVKETQYF
TGTGCCAGCAGCCAACGGGGATTGTCCGTTAAGGAGACCCAGTACTTC
>-|-|TRBV18|TRBJ2-7
CASSPEVSPSYF
TGTGCCAGCTCACCAGAAGTAAGTCCGTCATACTTC
>TRBD1|-|TRBV28|TRBJ2-7
CASSFTGTGRYEQYF
TGTGCCAGCAGTTTCACCGGGACAGGGCGCTACGAGCAGTACTTC
>TRBD1|-|TRBV9|TRBJ1-6
CASSVNTGDNSPLHF
TGTGCCAGCAGCGTGAACACAGGGGACAATTCACCCCTCCACTTT
>-|once|TRBV9|TRBJ2-5
CASSVGWGGRQETQYF
TGTGCCAGCAGCGTAGGCTGGGGGGGCCGTCAAGAGACCCAGTACTTC
>-|-|TRBV18|TRBJ2-7
CASSPPPGYEQYF
TGTGCCAGCTCACCCCCCCCAGGCTACGAGCAGTACTTC
>TRBD1|-|TRBV5-5|TRBJ1-3
CASSLNRQGAGGNTIYF
TGTGCCAGCAGCTTGAATAGGCAGGGGGCTGGTGGAAACACCATATATTTT
>-|-|TRBV5-6|TRBJ1-2
CASSLEDSNYGYTF
TGTGCCAGCAGCTTGGAAGATTCTAACTATGGCTACACCTTC
>-|-|TRBV6-5|TRBJ1-1
CASSYSGQPNTEAFF
TGTGCCAGCAGTTACTCGGGGCAGCCGAACACTGAAGCTTTCTTT
>-|once|TRBV30|TRBJ1-4
CAWSVTGLGLFF
TGTGCCTGGAGTGTAACTGGCCTGGGACTGTTTTTT
>TRBD1|-|TRBV19|TRBJ1-5
CASSIVRPGGGYSNQPQHF
TGTGCCAGTAGTATAGTTAGGCCGGGAGGGGGCTATAGCAATCAGCCCCAGCATTTT
>-|few|TRBV21-1|TRBJ2-7
CASGGSGGSDEQYF
TGTGCCAGCGGGGGCTCGGGAGGCTCTGACGAGCAGTACTTC
>-|-|TRBV4-3|TRBJ1-1
CASSQATTMNTEAFF
TGCGCCAGCAGCCAAGCGACAACCATGAACACTGAAGCTTTCTTT
>-|-|TRBV11-3|TRBJ2-7
CASSLGRAYEQYF
TGTGCCAGCAGCTTAGGGCGGGCCTACGAGCAGTACTTC
>TRBD1|-|TRBV19|TRBJ2-5
CATSGTVREDQYF
TGTGCCACCTCCGGGACAGTAAGAGAGGACCAGTACTTC
>-|-|TRBV2|TRBJ2-5
CASSVGTNRETQYF
TGTGCCAGCAGTGTGGGGACCAACCGGGAGACCCAGTACTTC
>-|-|TRBV7-8|TRBJ2-1
CASSLVGGSYNEQFF
TGTGCCAGCAGCTTAGTTGGGGGATCCTACAATGAGCAGTTCTTC
>-|once|TRBV7-6|TRBJ1-1
CASSLPGGSTEAFF
TGTGCCAGCAGCCTACCAGGTGGGAGCACTGAAGCTTTCTTT
>-|-|TRBV29-1|TRBJ2-1
CSVELGALSTYNEQFF
TGCAGCGTTGAATTGGGGGCCCTCTCTACCTACAATGAGCAGTTCTTC
>-|-|TRBV12-3/TRBV12-4|TRBJ2-5
CASSFLLTETQYF
TGTGCCAGCAGTTTCCTGTTGACAGAGACCCAGTACTTC
>-|-|TRBV7-8|TRBJ2-4
CASSSPDRRGKNIQYF
TGTGCCAGCAGCTCTCCGGACAGGAGGGGCAAAAACATTCAGTACTTC
>-|-|TRBV3-1/TRBV3-2|TRBJ2-1
CASSQGRSSYNEQFF
TGTGCCAGCAGCCAAGGAAGAAGCTCCTACAATGAGCAGTTCTTC
>-|-|TRBV6-2/TRBV6-3|TRBJ2-7
CASSSPGTPFYEQYF
TGTGCCAGCAGTTCCCCCGGGACCCCCTTTTACGAGCAGTACTTC
>-|-|TRBV18|TRBJ2-3
CASSRGLSTDTQYF
TGTGCCAGCTCGAGGGGACTGAGCACAGATACGCAGTATTTT
>-|once|TRBV2|TRBJ2-7
CASIRTGASYEQYF
TGTGCCAGCATTAGGACGGGGGCCTCCTACGAGCAGTACTTC
>-|-|TRBV13|TRBJ2-5
CASSQAPQGQETQYF
TGTGCCAGCAGCCAGGCCCCACAGGGCCAAGAGACCCAGTACTTC
>-|-|TRBV3-1/TRBV3-2|TRBJ1-5
CASSQGGFQPQHF
TGTGCCAGCAGCCAAGGTGGTTTTCAGCCCCAGCATTTT
>-|-|TRBV28|TRBJ2-3
CASSGGGRIGDTQYF
TGTGCCAGCAGTGGGGGAGGCAGGATAGGAGATACGCAGTATTTT
>-|-|TRBV19|TRBJ1-1
CASSIRGFTEAFF
TGTGCCAGTAGTATAAGAGGGTTCACTGAAGCTTTCTTT
>-|-|TRBV13|TRBJ2-1
CASSTRQNLYNEQFF
TGTGCCAGCAGCACTCGACAGAACCTCTACAATGAGCAGTTCTTC
>-|-|TRBV2|TRBJ2-5
CASSVLRETQYF
TGTGCCAGCAGTGTCCTTAGGGAGACCCAGTACTTC
>-|once|TRBV4-2|TRBJ2-7
CASSQVGGSGTYEQYF
TGTGCCAGCAGCCAAGTAGGCGGCAGTGGCACCTACGAGCAGTACTTC
>TRBD1|-|TRBV12-3/TRBV12-4|TRBJ1-2
CASSSGTEYGYTF
TGTGCCAGCAGCTCCGGGACAGAGTATGGCTACACCTTC
>-|-|TRBV4-3|TRBJ2-7
CASSQAPAGEQYF
TGCGCCAGCAGCCAAGCCCCAGCGGGCGAGCAGTACTTC
>-|-|TRBV30|TRBJ1-1
CAWSYFPVSEAFF
TGTGCCTGGAGTTACTTCCCGGTATCTGAAGCTTTCTTT
>TRBD1|-|TRBV4-2|TRBJ1-4
CASSHSGTGANEKLFF
TGTGCCAGCAGCCATTCCGGGACAGGGGCTAATGAAAAACTGTTTTTT
>-|-|TRBV11-2|TRBJ2-2
CASSPRGTFKGELFF
TGTGCCAGCAGCCCCCGGGGGACCTTTAAAGGGGAGCTGTTTTTT
>-|few|TRBV7-9|TRBJ1-4
CASSRAENEKLFF
TGTGCCAGCAGCAGGGCGGAGAATGAAAAACTGTTTTTT
>-|-|TRBV12-3/TRBV12-4|TRBJ1-2
CASSSPGLYGYTF
TGTGCCAGCAGTTCACCGGGTCTTTATGGCTACACCTTC
>TRBD2|-|TRBV7-8|TRBJ2-7
CASSLWRLAGVREQYF
TGTGCCAGCAGCTTATGGCGACTAGCGGGAGTCCGCGAGCAGTACTTC